This TCR beta chain was sequenced for a study of glioma-infiltrating T cells after dendritic cell vaccination. At the level of the study: Autologous tumor lysate was loaded overnight onto monocyte-derived dendritic cells grown seven days with IL-4 and GM-CSF. Overall study findings and caveats: The cohort had few patients with full blood and tumor sets.

In germline, CDR1 is LGHNA, CDR2 YSLEER. V was pared by 0 bases and J by 5 bases, with 7 bases of the junction left unmatched. CDR3 length: 16 amino acids. Concerning this clone itself: Its antigen is not identified.

Patients had residual fresh-frozen tumor tissue and more than two years of survival data. Produced via immunoSEQ multiplex PCR; TCRdb's table is partial and in-frame only. The sample lists some 87,000 clones; more than 75% were seen once. V gene TRBV4-3 combines with J gene TRBJ2-3, with 8 bases aligning to TRBD2. The clonotype originates from a human donor with glioblastoma. Sequences were derived from blood, sampled before dendritic cell vaccination. Here the CDR3 DNA reads TGCGCCAGCAGCCAAGATTTGGGCGGGAGGTTAGATACGCAGTATTTT. It is translated as CASSQDLGGRLDTQYF.